Below are 12 T cell receptor beta chains sequenced from a single sample in a study of T-cell reconstitution after alpha-beta-depleted transplantation in children. Unique molecular identifiers were incorporated during preparation of the TCRbeta library. TCRdb passed the PCR reads through MiXCR, listing each CDR3 protein once. This sample has over 450,000 distinct CDR3 sequences, with roughly 10% found just once. The source material was PBMCs, sampled before TCRalphabeta/CD19-depleted stem cell transplant. The source is a child younger than 10 with inherited bone marrow failure, due to receive a stem cell transplant.

The V call is TRBV6-5, the J call TRBJ2-3; 9 nucleotides align to TRBD2. This CDR3 has 16 amino acids. J was trimmed by 6 bases and V by 1 base; bases with no gene match: 8. Germline lookup yields CDR1 MNHEY and CDR2 SVGAGI. The CDR3 sequence is CASSYFGGRAGDTQYF. CDR3 sequence (DNA): TGTGCCAGCAGTTACTTTGGCGGGAGGGCCGGGGATACGCAGTATTTT.

This clonotype was detected many times. V usage is TRBV11-2 and J usage is TRBJ2-7, with D tentatively TRBD1 (6 bases). The length of the CDR3 is 14 residues. Per the germline V gene, CDR1 is SGHAT and CDR2 is FQNNGV. The ends were cut back, 0 bases at V and 3 bases at J, with 9 bases in the middle. CDR3 residues: CASSLEKGDYEQYF. DNA of the CDR3: TGTGCCAGCAGCTTAGAAAAGGGGGACTACGAGCAGTACTTC.

Many counts were recorded for this clonotype. J is TRBJ2-1 and V is TRBV11-2; D not certain. The CDR3 runs 14 residues. Germline V lookup: CDR1 SGHAT, CDR2 FQNNGV. Trimming removed 1 base at V and 2 bases at J, with 6 bases between. The CDR3 DNA follows: TGTGCCAGCAGCTTAGTACCGGCCTACAATGAGCAGTTCTTC. As protein: CASSLVPAYNEQFF.

This clonotype was seen many times. The chain joins TRBV7-2 to TRBJ2-3; a weak D match, TRBD1 (5 bases). The CDR3 is 16 amino acids. Germline CDR1 and CDR2: SGHTA and FQGNSA. Trimming took off 5 bases at V and 1 base at J, with 16 bases between the two ends. The CDR3: CASSPGLGRGTDTQYF. The CDR3 nucleotides read TGTGCCAGCAGCCCAGGGTTGGGTCGTGGCACAGATACGCAGTATTTT.

A word on this clonotype: A read error may be the cause here, since a much bigger clone is one base away. The genes are TRBV18 and TRBJ2-3; no firm D call. Germline loops: CDR1 KGHSH, CDR2 LQKENI. V was clipped by 6 bases and J by 2 bases, with 9 bases between them. The CDR3 length is 13 residues. CDR3 sequence: CASSNTLTDTQYF. The CDR3 bases are TGTGCCAGCTCCAACACCCTCACAGATACGCAGTATTTT.

In its sample, this clonotype was seen many times. The chain combines TRBV27 with TRBJ2-7; either TRBD1 or TRBD2 may supply D (5 bases each). This CDR3 is 15 amino acids long. Trimming took 3 bases from V and 4 from J, leaving 16 bases between them. From germline, CDR1 is MNHEY and CDR2 SMNVEV (reference sequence). DNA for the CDR3: TGTGCCAGCAGTTTCGGGGTCAGGGTTGGGTACGAGCAGTACTTC. It is translated as CASSFGVRVGYEQYF.

Ten or more counts support this clonotype. J is TRBJ2-7 and V is TRBV7-2; D gene unclear. Germline V gives CDR1 SGHTA, CDR2 FQGNSA. V was pared by 6 bases and J by 2 bases, with 17 bases between. CDR3 length: 15 residues. CDR3 bases: TGTGCCAGCAGAATCATGGCACGGGCCACCTACGAGCAGTACTTC. It specifies CASRIMARATYEQYF.

Many counts were recorded for this clonotype. The rearrangement links TRBV10-3 to TRBJ2-5; 13 bases agree with TRBD2. The CDR3 is 12 residues long. J lost 12 bases, V lost 4 bases, and 2 bases had no gene match. Germline V gene lookup returns CDR1 ENHRY and CDR2 SYGVKD. The chain's CDR3 is CAISGTSGRKYF. The CDR3 DNA reads TGTGCCATCAGTGGGACTAGCGGGAGAAAGTACTTC.

This clonotype was found many times. The V gene is TRBV12-3 or TRBV12-4, the J gene TRBJ2-7, with D possibly being TRBD1 (5 bases). V lost 1 base, J lost 2 bases, and 6 bases lay in between. The CDR3 consists of 13 residues. As DNA, the CDR3 is TGTGCCAGCAGTTTAGGACAGCCCTACGAGCAGTACTTC. Protein product: CASSLGQPYEQYF.

The table lists this clonotype with many counts. J is TRBJ2-6 and V is TRBV7-2, with TRBD1 matching over 9 bases. Germline lookup yields CDR1 SGHTA and CDR2 FQGNSA. The CDR3 has 16 residues. V was pared by 4 bases and J by 10 bases, with 11 bases of the junction left unmatched. CDR3 bases: TGTGCCAGCAGCTGGATCGACCGACAGGGGGAAAACGTCCTGACTTTC. This gives the protein CASSWIDRQGENVLTF.

In this sample, this clonotype turned up many times. The genes are TRBV27 and TRBJ2-7; D may be TRBD1 or TRBD2 (5 bases each). This CDR3 is 15 amino acids long. From germline, CDR1 is MNHEY and CDR2 SMNVEV (reference sequence). With 5 bases removed from V and 2 bases from J, the gap between germline ends came to 16 bases. CDR3 loop: CASSLAGTDPYEQYF. The CDR3 DNA reads TGTGCCAGCAGTCTCGCCGGGACCGATCCCTACGAGCAGTACTTC.

This clonotype came up many times. This chain joins TRBV7-9 and TRBJ1-5, with no clear D. Germline CDR1 and CDR2: SEHNR and FQNEAQ (reference sequence). V was clipped by 1 base and J by 2 bases, with 6 bases between them. This CDR3 is 14 amino acids long. The CDR3 coding sequence is TGTGCCAGCAGCTTAGGAGTAGGCAATCAGCCCCAGCATTTT. As protein: CASSLGVGNQPQHF.